The next 10 T cell receptor beta chains were all read from a single sample in a study of high-grade serous ovarian cancer treatment subgroups. The tumor samples were collected prior to definitive surgery or chemotherapy. Generated by immunoSEQ multiplex PCR, the TCRdb table keeps only in-frame clones and is missing some. The sample has about 16,000 clones, approximately 76% seen once. Input material: tumor tissue. All receptors derive from a human donor with high-grade serous ovarian cancer.

This rearrangement joins TRBV6-6 to TRBJ1-2, with 7 bases aligning to TRBD1. After removal of 2 bases from V and 3 bases from J, the junction contained 3 bases not matched to a gene. The CDR3 contains 14 residues. Germline V lookup: CDR1 MNHNY, CDR2 SVGAGI (reference sequence). CDR3 DNA: TGTGCCAGCAGTTACAATCAGGGGGACTATGGCTACACCTTC. Protein product: CASSYNQGDYGYTF.

The V gene is TRBV11-3, the J gene TRBJ2-3, with a possible D match to TRBD2 (5 bases). Looked up from germline, CDR1 is SGHNT and CDR2 is YENEEA. Trimming took 5 bases from V and 1 from J, leaving 13 bases between them. The CDR3 sequence is 15 residues long. The CDR3 nucleotides are TGTGCCAGCAGCGCCGAGGGTAGCGGCACAGATACGCAGTATTTT. It is translated as CASSAEGSGTDTQYF.

This rearrangement joins TRBV5-5 to TRBJ2-3; 12 bases align to TRBD2. The CDR3 consists of 17 residues. Germline V gives CDR1 SGHKS, CDR2 YYEKEE (reference sequence). Trimming cost V 4 bases and J 2 bases; bases outside gene matches: 8. Here the CDR3 DNA reads TGTGCCAGCAGCGGGTACTCTAGCGGGGGGGCCACAGATACGCAGTATTTT. Protein sequence: CASSGYSSGGATDTQYF.

This chain uses TRBV5-4 with TRBJ2-3; possibly TRBD2 for D (7 bases). The CDR3 contains 16 residues. V shed 5 bases and J shed 2 bases, with 18 bases lying between them. Germline V gene sequence: CDR1 SGHNT, CDR2 YYREEE (reference sequence). CDR3 DNA: TGTGCCAGCAGTCGAGCTGCGGGGGCCGACACAGATACGCAGTATTTT. Protein: CASSRAAGADTDTQYF.

The chain links TRBV4-1 to TRBJ1-5; a weak D match, TRBD1 (5 bases). Per the germline V gene, CDR1 is MGHRA and CDR2 is YSYEKL. Trimming removed 0 bases from V and 4 bases from J, with 13 bases in between. This CDR3 region has 16 residues. CDR3 DNA: TGCGCCAGCAGCCAAGATTGGGGGGAGGTTAATCAGCCCCAGCATTTT. Protein: CASSQDWGEVNQPQHF.

The J gene is TRBJ1-1, the V gene TRBV19, with 7 nucleotides matching TRBD1. This CDR3 is 12 amino acids long. CDR1 is LNHDA and CDR2 is SQIVND in the germline V gene (reference sequence). Trimming at V came to 7 bases and at J to 7 bases, leaving 6 bases not matched to a gene. As DNA, the CDR3 is TGTGCCAGTATCACAAGACAGGGTGAAGCTTTCTTT. This codes for CASITRQGEAFF.

A word on this clone: One junction end disagrees with the germline gene, perhaps due to a read error. The chain joins TRBV7-2 to TRBJ2-7; TRBD2 agrees at 7 bases. Germline values: CDR1 SGHTA, CDR2 FQGNSA. The CDR3 is made up of 16 amino acids. CDR3 DNA: TGTGCCAGCAGCGTAGCCCCGGGACTACGAACCTACGAGCAGTACTTC. The encoded protein is CASSVAPGLRTYEQYF.

This clone was seen just once. V is TRBV18 and J is TRBJ1-2; no definite D call. The CDR3 loop spans 14 amino acids. V was pared by 3 bases and J by 8 bases, with 16 bases between. Germline V gives CDR1 KGHSH, CDR2 LQKENI. CDR3 sequence: CASSPIPAAPGYTF. In DNA, the CDR3 is TGTGCCAGCTCACCCATCCCTGCCGCGCCGGGCTACACCTTC.

The V gene is TRBV5-1, the J gene TRBJ1-1, with a weak D call TRBD1 (5 bases). Trimming left V 5 bases short and J 1 base short, with 15 bases between. CDR1 and CDR2 (germline): SGHRS, YFSETQ. This CDR3 is built from 15 residues. The CDR3 reads CASSRQGGKNTEAFF. The CDR3 DNA sequence: TGCGCCAGCAGTAGGCAGGGAGGTAAGAACACTGAAGCTTTCTTT.

This chain connects TRBV4-3 to TRBJ2-3; 7 bases fit TRBD2. The CDR3 runs to 17 residues. Germline V gives CDR1 LGHNA, CDR2 YSLEER. V lost 0 bases and J lost 5; bases outside the gene matches: 11. For the CDR3, the DNA is TGCGCCAGCAGCCAAGAACGACCAGCGGGGAGGGTAGATACGCAGTATTTT. Its protein is CASSQERPAGRVDTQYF.